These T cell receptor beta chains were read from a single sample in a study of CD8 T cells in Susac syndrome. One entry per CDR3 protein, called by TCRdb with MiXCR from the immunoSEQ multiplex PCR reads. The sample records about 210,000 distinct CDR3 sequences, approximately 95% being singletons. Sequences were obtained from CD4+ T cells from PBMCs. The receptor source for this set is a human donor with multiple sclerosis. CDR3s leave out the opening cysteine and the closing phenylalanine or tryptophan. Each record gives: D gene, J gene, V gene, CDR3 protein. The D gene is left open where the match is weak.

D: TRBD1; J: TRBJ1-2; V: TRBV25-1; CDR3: ASSESFGAGGGGYT
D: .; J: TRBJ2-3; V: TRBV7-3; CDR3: ASSPISGDTQY
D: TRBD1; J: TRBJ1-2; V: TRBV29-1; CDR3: SDGGFGQGIYNGYT
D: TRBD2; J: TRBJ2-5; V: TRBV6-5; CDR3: ASTAGETQY
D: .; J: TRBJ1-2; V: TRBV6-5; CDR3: ASSYGGRNYGYT
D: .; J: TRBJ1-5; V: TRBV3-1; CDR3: ASSQGPNSNQPQH
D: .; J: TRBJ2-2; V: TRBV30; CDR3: AWKSGSTGELF
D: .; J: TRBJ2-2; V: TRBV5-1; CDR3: ASSLDSAGANTGELF
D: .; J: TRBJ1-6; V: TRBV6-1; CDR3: ASSAPPGQRRIGSPLH
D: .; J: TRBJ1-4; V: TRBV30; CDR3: AWRPGTEIFATNEKLF
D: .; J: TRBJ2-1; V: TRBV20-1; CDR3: SARDVRQF
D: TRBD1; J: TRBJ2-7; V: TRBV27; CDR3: ASSLNWDRTPYEQY
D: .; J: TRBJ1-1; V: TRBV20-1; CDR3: SARRGVGLEAF
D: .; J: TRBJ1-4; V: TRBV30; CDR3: AWSVGSSEKLF
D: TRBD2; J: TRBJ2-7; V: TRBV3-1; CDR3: ASSHGLDEQY
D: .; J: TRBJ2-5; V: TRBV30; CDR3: ATGQQETQY
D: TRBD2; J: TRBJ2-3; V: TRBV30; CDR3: AWIKRGGDGSDTQY
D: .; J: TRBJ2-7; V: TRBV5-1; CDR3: ASKDGTGTYEQY
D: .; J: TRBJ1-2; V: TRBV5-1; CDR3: ASSPAEVSLGGYT
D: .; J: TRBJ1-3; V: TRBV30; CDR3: AWSYGPNTIY
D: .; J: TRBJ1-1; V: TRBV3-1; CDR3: ASGQLNTEAF
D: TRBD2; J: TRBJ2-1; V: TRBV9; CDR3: ASSVEGSGGSWEQF
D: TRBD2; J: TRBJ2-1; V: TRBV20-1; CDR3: SVGTGGAHYNEQF
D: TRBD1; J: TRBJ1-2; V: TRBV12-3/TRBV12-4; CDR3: ASRTGGDAPYGYT
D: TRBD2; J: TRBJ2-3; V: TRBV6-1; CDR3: ASRSLAGGQTDTQY
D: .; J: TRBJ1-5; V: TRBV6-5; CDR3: ASSEVWNQPQH
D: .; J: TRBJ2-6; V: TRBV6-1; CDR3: ASRRAISGANVLT
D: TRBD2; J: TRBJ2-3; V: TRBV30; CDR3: AWSDPGLAGASTDTQY
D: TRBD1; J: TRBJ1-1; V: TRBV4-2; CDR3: ASSLTTGGYTEAF
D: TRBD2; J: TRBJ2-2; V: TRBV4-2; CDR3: ASSQGLAAPGELF
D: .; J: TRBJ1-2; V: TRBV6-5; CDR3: ASSYQGRVGYT